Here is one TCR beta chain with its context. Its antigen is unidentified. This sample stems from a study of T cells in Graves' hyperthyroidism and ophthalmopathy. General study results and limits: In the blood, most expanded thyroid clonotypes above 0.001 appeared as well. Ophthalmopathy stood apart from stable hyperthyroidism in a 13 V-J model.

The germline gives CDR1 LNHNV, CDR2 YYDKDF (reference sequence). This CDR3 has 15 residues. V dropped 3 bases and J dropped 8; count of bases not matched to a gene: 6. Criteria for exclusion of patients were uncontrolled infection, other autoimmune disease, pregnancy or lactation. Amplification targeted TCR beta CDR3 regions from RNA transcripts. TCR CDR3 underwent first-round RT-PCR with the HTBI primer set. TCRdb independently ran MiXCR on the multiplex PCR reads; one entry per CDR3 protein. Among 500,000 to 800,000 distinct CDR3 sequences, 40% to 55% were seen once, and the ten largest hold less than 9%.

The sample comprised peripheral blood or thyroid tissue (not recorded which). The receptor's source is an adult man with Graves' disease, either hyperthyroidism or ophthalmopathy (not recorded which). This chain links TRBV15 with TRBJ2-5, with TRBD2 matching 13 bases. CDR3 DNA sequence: TGTGCCACCAGCAGGACTAGCGGGGGGCTTAATACCCAGTACTTC. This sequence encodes CATSRTSGGLNTQYF.